This T cell receptor beta chain originates from a study of T cells after yellow fever vaccination. The study, taken as a whole, reports: A secondary response was less intense yet reached its peak sooner, at day 5 versus 15.

TCRdb fed the 5' RACE reads into MiXCR, producing one record per CDR3 protein. The data show about 350,000 distinct CDR3 sequences, with more than 9% seen just once and roughly 18% held by the top ten. For this clonotype: Its antigen is still unknown.

The CDR3 extends over 15 amino acids. Germline V lookup: CDR1 SGDLS, CDR2 YYNGEE. V lost 2 bases and J lost 11, with 22 bases in between. This sequence joins TRBV9 and TRBJ1-2; the D gene is possibly TRBD1 (6 bases). The sequence derives from a man in his late teens or twenties who received the YFV17D yellow fever vaccine. The sample consisted of PBMCs, taken on the day of the first yellow fever vaccination. Written as DNA, the CDR3 is TGTGCCAGCAGCGTCGGGGGCGACAAGCTGGGGGGTTACACCTTC. Its protein is CASSVGGDKLGGYTF.